This entry is about one T cell receptor (beta chain). Its antigen is not known. This record belongs to a study of T cell responses to AZD1222 COVID-19 vaccine. Whole-study context: Pooling was applied to second doses at about 4 or about 12 weeks. Findings of the study overall: Donor demographics were predominantly white British with a female majority; clonal diversity may be underestimated.

The V end lost 2 bases, the J end lost 3 bases, and 10 bases lay between the germline ends. Germline V lookup: CDR1 GTSNPN, CDR2 SVGIG (reference sequence). CDR3 size: 13 residues. Assay used: immunoSEQ multiplex PCR; TCRdb lists only in-frame clones, some missing. The sample consists of 140,000 to 150,000 clones, around 88% of them appearing once. Sequencing used peripheral blood, obtained on day 0 of AZD1222 vaccination. The receptor was derived from an adult in good health. The genes are TRBV30 and TRBJ1-1; D is possibly TRBD1 (5 bases). CDR3 protein: CAWSRGLDTEAFF. The CDR3 DNA reads TGTGCCTGGAGTAGGGGTTTGGACACTGAAGCTTTCTTT. The full variable domain, its missing parts supplied by reference TRBV30 and TRBJ1-1, is SQTIHQWPATLVQPVGSPLSLECTVEGTSNPNLYWYRQAAGRGLQLLFYSVGIGQISSEVPQNLSASRPQDRQFILSSKKLLLSDSGFYLCAWSRGLDTEAFFGQGTRLTVV.